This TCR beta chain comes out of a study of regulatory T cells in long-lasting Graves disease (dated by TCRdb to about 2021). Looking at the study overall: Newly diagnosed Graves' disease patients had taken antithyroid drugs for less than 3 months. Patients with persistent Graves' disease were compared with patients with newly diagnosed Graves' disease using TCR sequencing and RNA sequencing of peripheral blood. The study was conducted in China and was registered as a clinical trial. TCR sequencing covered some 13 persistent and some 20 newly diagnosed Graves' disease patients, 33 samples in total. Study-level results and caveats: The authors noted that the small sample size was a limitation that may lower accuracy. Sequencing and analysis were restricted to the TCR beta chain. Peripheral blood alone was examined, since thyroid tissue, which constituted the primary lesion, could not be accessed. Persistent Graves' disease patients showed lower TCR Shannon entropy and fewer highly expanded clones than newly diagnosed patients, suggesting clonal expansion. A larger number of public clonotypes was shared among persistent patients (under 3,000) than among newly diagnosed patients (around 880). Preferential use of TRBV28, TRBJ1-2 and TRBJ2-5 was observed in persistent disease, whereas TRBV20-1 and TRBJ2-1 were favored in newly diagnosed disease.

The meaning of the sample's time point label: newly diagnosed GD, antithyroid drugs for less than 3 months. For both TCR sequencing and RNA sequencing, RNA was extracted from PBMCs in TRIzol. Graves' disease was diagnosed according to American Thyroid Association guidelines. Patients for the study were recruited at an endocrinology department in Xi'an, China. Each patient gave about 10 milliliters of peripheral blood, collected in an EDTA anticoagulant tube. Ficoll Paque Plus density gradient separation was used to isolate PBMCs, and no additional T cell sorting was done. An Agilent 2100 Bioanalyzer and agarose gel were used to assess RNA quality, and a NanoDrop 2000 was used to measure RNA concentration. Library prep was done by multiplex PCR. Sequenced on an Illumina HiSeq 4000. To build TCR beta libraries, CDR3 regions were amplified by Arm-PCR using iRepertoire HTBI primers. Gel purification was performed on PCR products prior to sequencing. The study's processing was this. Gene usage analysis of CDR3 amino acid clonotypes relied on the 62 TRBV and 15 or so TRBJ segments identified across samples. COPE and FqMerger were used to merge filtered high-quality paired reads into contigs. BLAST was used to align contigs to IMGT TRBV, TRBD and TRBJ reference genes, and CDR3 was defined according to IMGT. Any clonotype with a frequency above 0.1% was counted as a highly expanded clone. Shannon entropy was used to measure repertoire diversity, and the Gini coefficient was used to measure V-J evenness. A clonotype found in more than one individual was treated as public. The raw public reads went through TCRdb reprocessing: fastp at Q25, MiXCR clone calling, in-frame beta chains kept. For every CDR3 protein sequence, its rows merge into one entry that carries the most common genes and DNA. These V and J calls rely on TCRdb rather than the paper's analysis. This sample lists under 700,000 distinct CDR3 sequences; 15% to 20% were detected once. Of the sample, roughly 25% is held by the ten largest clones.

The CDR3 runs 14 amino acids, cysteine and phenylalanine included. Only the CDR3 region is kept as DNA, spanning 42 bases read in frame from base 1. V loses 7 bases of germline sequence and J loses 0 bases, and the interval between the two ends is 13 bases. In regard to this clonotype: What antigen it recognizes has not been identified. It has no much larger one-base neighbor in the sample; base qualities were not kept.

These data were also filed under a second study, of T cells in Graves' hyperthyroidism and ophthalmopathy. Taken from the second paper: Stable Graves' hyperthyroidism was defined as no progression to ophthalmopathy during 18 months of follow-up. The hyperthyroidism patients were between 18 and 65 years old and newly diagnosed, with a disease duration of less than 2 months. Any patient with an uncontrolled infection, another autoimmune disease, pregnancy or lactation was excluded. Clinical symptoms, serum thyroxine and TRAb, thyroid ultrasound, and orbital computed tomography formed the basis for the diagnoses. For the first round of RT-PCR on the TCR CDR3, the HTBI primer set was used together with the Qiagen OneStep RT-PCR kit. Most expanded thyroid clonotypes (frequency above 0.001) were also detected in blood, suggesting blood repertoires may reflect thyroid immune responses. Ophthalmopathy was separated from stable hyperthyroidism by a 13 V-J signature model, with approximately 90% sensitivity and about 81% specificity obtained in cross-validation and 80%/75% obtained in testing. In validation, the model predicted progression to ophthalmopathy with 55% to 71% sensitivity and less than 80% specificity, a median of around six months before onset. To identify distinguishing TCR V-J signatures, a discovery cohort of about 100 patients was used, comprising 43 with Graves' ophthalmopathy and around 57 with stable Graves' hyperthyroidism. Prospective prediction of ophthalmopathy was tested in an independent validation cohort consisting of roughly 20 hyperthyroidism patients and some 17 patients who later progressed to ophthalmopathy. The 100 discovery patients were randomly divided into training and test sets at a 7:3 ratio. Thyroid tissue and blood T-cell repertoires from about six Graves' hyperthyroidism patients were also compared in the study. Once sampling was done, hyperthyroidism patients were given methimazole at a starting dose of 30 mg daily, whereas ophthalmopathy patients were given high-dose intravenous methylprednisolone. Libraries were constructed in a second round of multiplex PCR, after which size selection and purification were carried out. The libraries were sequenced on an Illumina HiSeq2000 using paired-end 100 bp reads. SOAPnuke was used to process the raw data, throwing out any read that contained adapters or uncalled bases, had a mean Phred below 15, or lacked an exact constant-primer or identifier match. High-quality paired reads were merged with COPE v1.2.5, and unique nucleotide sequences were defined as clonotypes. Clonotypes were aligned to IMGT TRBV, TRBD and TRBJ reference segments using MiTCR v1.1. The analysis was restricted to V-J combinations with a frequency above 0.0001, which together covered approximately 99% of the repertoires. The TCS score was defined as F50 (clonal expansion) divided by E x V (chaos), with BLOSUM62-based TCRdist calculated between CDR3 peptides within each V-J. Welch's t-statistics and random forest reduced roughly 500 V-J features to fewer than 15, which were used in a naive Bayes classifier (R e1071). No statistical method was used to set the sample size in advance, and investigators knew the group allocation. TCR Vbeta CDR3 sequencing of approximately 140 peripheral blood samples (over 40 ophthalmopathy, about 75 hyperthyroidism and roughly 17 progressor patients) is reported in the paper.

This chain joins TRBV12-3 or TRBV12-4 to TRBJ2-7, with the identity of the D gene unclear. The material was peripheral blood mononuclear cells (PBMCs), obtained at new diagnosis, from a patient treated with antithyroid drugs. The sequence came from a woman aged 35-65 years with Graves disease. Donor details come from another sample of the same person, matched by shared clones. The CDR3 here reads CASTTLGSSYEQYF. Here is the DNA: TGTGCCAGCACCACCCTCGGAAGCTCCTACGAGCAGTACTTC.